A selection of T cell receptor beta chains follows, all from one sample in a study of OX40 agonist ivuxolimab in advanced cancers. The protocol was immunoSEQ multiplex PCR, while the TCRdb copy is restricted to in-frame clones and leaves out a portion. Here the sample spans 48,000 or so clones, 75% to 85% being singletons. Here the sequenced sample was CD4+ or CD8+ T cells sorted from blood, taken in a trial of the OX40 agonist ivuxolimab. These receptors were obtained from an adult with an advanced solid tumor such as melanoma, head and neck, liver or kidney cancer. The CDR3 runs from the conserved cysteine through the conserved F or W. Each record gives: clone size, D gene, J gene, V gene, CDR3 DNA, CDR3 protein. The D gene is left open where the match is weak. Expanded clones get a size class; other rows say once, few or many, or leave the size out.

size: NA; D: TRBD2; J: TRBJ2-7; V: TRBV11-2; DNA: TGTGCCAGCAGCTTATCTAGCGGGGACTACGAGCAGTACTTC; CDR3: CASSLSSGDYEQYF
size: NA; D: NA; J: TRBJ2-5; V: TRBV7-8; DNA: TGTGCCAGCAGCTCGCCAGGGAAAGAGACCCAGTACTTC; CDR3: CASSSPGKETQYF
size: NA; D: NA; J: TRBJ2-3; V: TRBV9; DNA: TGTGCCAGCAGCGCCGCCGGGACTTCAGATACGCAGTATTTT; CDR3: CASSAAGTSDTQYF
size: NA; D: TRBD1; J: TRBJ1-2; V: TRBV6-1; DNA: TGTGCCAGCAGTGGGGACAGGTCTGTCTATGGCTACACCTTC; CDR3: CASSGDRSVYGYTF
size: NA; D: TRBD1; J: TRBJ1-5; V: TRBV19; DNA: TGTGCCAGTAGCGGTTCCGGGACAGTCAATCAGCCCCAGCATTTT; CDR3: CASSGSGTVNQPQHF
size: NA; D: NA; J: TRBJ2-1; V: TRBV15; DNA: TGTGCCACCAGCAAACGGGGGGCTGCGGAAAATGAGCAGTTCTTC; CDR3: CATSKRGAAENEQFF
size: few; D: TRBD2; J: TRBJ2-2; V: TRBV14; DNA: TGTGCCAGCAGCCAAGATTTCGGGGGGGCCGGGGAGCTGTTTTTT; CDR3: CASSQDFGGAGELFF
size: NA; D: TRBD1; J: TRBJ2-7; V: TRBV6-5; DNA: TGTGCCAGCAGAACAGGGGATTTCGGGCAGTACTTC; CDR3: CASRTGDFGQYF
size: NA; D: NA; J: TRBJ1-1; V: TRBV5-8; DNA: TGTGCCAGCAGCTTGGTGGAGGAAGCTTTCTTT; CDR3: CASSLVEEAFF
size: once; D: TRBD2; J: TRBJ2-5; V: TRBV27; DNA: TGTGCCAGCAGTTTAATAGCGGGGGCGGGGGAGACCCAGTACTTC; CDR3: CASSLIAGAGETQYF
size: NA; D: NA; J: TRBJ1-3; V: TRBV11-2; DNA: TGTGCCAGCAGCTTAGATACGGGGCGACAGCGCTCTGGAAACACCATATATTTT; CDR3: CASSLDTGRQRSGNTIYF
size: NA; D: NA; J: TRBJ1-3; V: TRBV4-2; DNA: TGTGCCAGCAGCCAAGATAGAGGGTCTGGAAACACCATATATTTT; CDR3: CASSQDRGSGNTIYF
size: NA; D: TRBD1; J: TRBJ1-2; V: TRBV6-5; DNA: TGTGCCAGCAGTTACTGGGGGGACAGGGTAAACTATGGCTACACCTTC; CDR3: CASSYWGDRVNYGYTF
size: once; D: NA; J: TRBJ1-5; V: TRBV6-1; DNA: TGTGCCAGCAGTGCAGGGCAAAATCAGCCCCAGCATTTT; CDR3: CASSAGQNQPQHF
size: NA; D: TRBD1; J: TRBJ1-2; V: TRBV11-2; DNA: TGTGCCAGCAGCTACACGGACAGGGCTAACTATGGCTACACCTTC; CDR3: CASSYTDRANYGYTF
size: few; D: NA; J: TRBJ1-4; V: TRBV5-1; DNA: TGCGCCAGCAGCTCCCTTTTTAGGAATGAAAAACTGTTTTTT; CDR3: CASSSLFRNEKLFF
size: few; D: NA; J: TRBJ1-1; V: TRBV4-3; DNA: TGCGCCAGCAGCCAAGTTTCTTTCCAGGCTGAAGCTTTCTTT; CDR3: CASSQVSFQAEAFF
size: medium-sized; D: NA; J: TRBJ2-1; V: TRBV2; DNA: TGTGCCAGCAAGATAAGCGGGACAACTTACAATGAGCAGTTCTTC; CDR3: CASKISGTTYNEQFF
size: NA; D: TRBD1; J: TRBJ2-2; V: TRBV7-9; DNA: TGTGCCAGCAGCTCCGGGACAGACACCGGGGAGCTGTTTTTT; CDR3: CASSSGTDTGELFF
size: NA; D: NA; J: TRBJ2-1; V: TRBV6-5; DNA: TGTGCCAGCAGGGGAGATCCCTACAATGAGCAGTTCTTC; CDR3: CASRGDPYNEQFF